One sample yielded the 18 T cell receptor beta chains listed below, sequenced in a study of cytomegalovirus exposure and HLA in healthy donors. The PCR ran on 60 Vbeta and 13 Jbeta primers. Libraries were prepared by immunoSEQ multiplex PCR; TCRdb keeps only in-frame clonotypes and omits some of them. Of about 130,000 clones listed, 83% are singletons. Sequencing was done on a sample of PBMCs. The source of these receptors is a girl aged 2 to 9 in good health and CMV-seronegative.

The chain employs TRBV19 and TRBJ2-7; 8 bases agree with TRBD2. CDR3 length: 15 amino acids. From germline, CDR1 is LNHDA and CDR2 SQIVND (reference sequence). The J segment lost 7 bases and the V segment lost 2 bases, leaving 10 bases of the junction unmatched. For the CDR3, the DNA is TGTGCCAGTAGTATAAGGGCGGGAGGTGTAGGGGAGCAGTACTTC. It is translated as CASSIRAGGVGEQYF.

The chain joins TRBV6-6 to TRBJ1-2; 8 bases match TRBD1. The CDR3 is 13 residues long. The trim removed 0 bases at V and 8 bases at J, leaving 2 bases unmatched. CDR1 MNHNY and CDR2 SVGAGI come from the germline V gene (reference sequence). The CDR3 sequence: CASSYSDRVGYTF. In nucleotides, the CDR3 is TGTGCCAGCAGTTACTCGGACAGGGTCGGCTACACCTTC.

With regard to this clone: Germline is not matched at one junction end, which may reflect a read error. This chain uses TRBV2 with TRBJ2-1, with D perhaps TRBD1 (6 bases). Germline CDR1 is SNHLY and CDR2 is FYNNEI. This CDR3 has 15 residues. DNA of the CDR3: TGTGCCAGCAGGGAAGGACAGAATCCCTACAATGAGCAGTTCTTC. It codes for CASREGQNPYNEQFF.

The chain employs TRBV19 and TRBJ1-1; tentatively, D is TRBD1 (5 bases). Germline V gene lookup returns CDR1 LNHDA and CDR2 SQIVND (reference sequence). V lost 4 bases and J 1 base, leaving 25 bases between the germline ends. The CDR3 sequence is 19 residues long. The CDR3 DNA is TGTGCCAGTAGTACCCCCCTGAACCCGGACAAAGATAAGAACACTGAAGCTTTCTTT. Its translation: CASSTPLNPDKDKNTEAFF.

This clone was found once. This chain joins TRBV27 and TRBJ1-1, with D tentatively TRBD1 (6 bases). V lost 4 bases to trimming and J lost 5 bases, with 14 bases between them. The CDR3 has 14 amino acids. Germline V gene lookup returns CDR1 MNHEY and CDR2 SMNVEV (reference sequence). Here the CDR3 DNA reads TGTGCCAGCAGTTCTCGCAGGGGTGGAACTGAAGCTTTCTTT. Translation: CASSSRRGGTEAFF.

The chain carries TRBV5-5 and TRBJ2-7; 10 nucleotides line up with TRBD1. This CDR3 is built from 15 residues. V gave up 4 bases and J gave up 4 bases; unmatched junction bases: 8. The germline V gene encodes CDR1 SGHKS and CDR2 YYEKEE (reference sequence). The chain's CDR3 is CASSTGTGVAYEQYF. The CDR3 DNA reads as TGTGCCAGCAGCACCGGGACAGGGGTCGCATACGAGCAGTACTTC.

The chain has TRBV7-9 and TRBJ1-1; the D gene is possibly TRBD1 (6 bases). There are 14 residues in the CDR3. Trimming removed 4 bases from V and 2 bases from J, with 11 bases in between. Germline V gives CDR1 SEHNR, CDR2 FQNEAQ (reference sequence). CDR3 region: CASSSGTPNTEAFF. The CDR3 DNA is TGTGCCAGCAGCTCCGGGACACCTAACACTGAAGCTTTCTTT. Supplemented by reference TRBV7-9 and TRBJ1-1, the full variable domain reads DTGVSQNPRHKITKRGQNVTFRCDPISEHNRLYWYRQTLGQGPEFLTYFQNEAQLEKSRLLSDRFSAERPKGSFSTLEIQRTEQGDSAMYLCASSSGTPNTEAFFGQGTRLTVV.

The chain couples TRBV12-5 to TRBJ1-5; 8 bases line up with TRBD1. This CDR3 region has 16 residues. Germline-derived CDR1 and CDR2 are LGHNT and FRNRAP. Trimming removed 2 bases from V and 6 bases from J; junction bases left unmatched: 9. The CDR3 DNA reads as TGTGCTAGTGGTTTGTTGGTGGACAGGGCGGGTCAGCCCCAGCATTTT. This gives the protein CASGLLVDRAGQPQHF.

V usage is TRBV19 and J usage is TRBJ2-1, with 8 bases aligning to TRBD1. Germline V CDR1 and CDR2: LNHDA, SQIVND (reference sequence). The CDR3 spans 11 residues. V dropped 7 bases and J dropped 9; count of bases not matched to a gene: 2. The CDR3 loop reads CASTGGAEQFF. The CDR3 bases are TGTGCCAGTACAGGGGGCGCTGAGCAGTTCTTC.

This chain links TRBV9 with TRBJ1-1, with a possible D match to TRBD1 (6 bases). The CDR3 runs to 15 residues. V was cut by 0 bases and J by 5 bases, with 14 bases left in between. Germline V lookup: CDR1 SGDLS, CDR2 YYNGEE. The CDR3 loop is CASSVAVGASTEAFF. The DNA of the CDR3 is TGTGCCAGCAGCGTAGCTGTGGGGGCATCGACTGAAGCTTTCTTT.

CDR3 bases: TGTGCCAGCAGTCTCGGGACTAGCGGCGAGCAGTACTTC. Amino acids: CASSLGTSGEQYF. This chain connects TRBV28 to TRBJ2-7; 11 bases align to TRBD2. The CDR3 has 13 amino acids. V dropped 5 bases and J dropped 6; count of bases not matched to a gene: 3. Germline V lookup: CDR1 MDHEN, CDR2 SYDVKM.

The V gene is TRBV5-4, the J gene TRBJ2-2, with D possibly being TRBD1 (6 bases). Germline CDR1 and CDR2: SGHNT and YYREEE (reference sequence). This CDR3 contains 17 residues. Deletions cut 0 bases from V and 5 bases from J, with 17 bases between. This CDR3 reads CASSLELGPTGTGELFF. CDR3 sequence (DNA): TGTGCCAGCAGCTTGGAGCTAGGACCCACAGGGACCGGGGAGCTGTTTTTT.

The sample holds one count of this clone. The chain carries TRBV19 and TRBJ1-2; D perhaps matches TRBD1 (6 bases). The CDR3 runs to 15 residues. Trimming removed 9 bases from V and 4 bases from J, with 21 bases in between. From germline, CDR1 is LNHDA and CDR2 SQIVND (reference sequence). The CDR3 spells CASFRGTGSSYGYTF. The CDR3, as DNA: TGTGCCAGCTTCCGCGGAACAGGGTCTTCCTATGGCTACACCTTC.

The gene calls are TRBV27 and TRBJ1-5; D unresolved. V dropped 8 bases and J dropped 1 base, with 9 bases sitting between them. Germline V gene lookup returns CDR1 MNHEY and CDR2 SMNVEV (reference sequence). The length of the CDR3 is 13 residues. The CDR3 DNA sequence: TGTGCCAGCGCGTCGGGGAGCAATCAGCCCCAGCATTTT. The encoded protein is CASASGSNQPQHF.

V is TRBV7-2 and J is TRBJ2-5, with a tentative D call TRBD2 (5 bases). V was shortened by 2 bases and J by 2 bases, with 18 bases between the two germline ends. From germline, CDR1 is SGHTA and CDR2 FQGNSA. CDR3 length: 17 amino acids. The CDR3 DNA follows: TGTGCCAGCAGCTTAAGGGAGCCCCTTAGCGTGCAAGAGACCCAGTACTTC. Its protein product is CASSLREPLSVQETQYF.

This chain uses TRBV6-1 with TRBJ2-5; D may be TRBD2 (5 bases). Between the trimmed V and J ends, which lost 10 bases and 5 bases, there was a span of 8 bases. The CDR3 totals 10 residues. CDR1 is MNHNS, CDR2 SASEGT, per germline. The CDR3 spells CANSGETQYF. In DNA, the CDR3 is TGTGCCAACTCGGGGGAGACCCAGTACTTC.

This clone was detected a few times. The chain uses TRBV28 and TRBJ2-7, with 12 bases matching TRBD1. This CDR3 comprises 18 residues. The V gene's germline CDR1 is MDHEN and CDR2 SYDVKM. After removal of 5 bases from V and 7 bases from J, the junction contained 18 bases not matched to a gene. This CDR3 reads CASSAGTGGGKGTREQYF. Here the CDR3 DNA reads TGTGCCAGCAGTGCCGGGACAGGGGGCGGGAAGGGGACTCGGGAGCAGTACTTC.

The chain joins TRBV9 to TRBJ2-3; tentative D call: TRBD2 (5 bases). The germline V and J ends were trimmed by 3 bases and 2 bases, with 13 bases remaining between them. Per germline, CDR1 SGDLS and CDR2 YYNGEE. CDR3 length equals 15 residues. CDR3 nucleotides: TGTGCCAGCAGCGGGACTCTTCCCACCACAGATACGCAGTATTTT. Protein: CASSGTLPTTDTQYF.